Each of the 26 T cell receptor beta chains below was sequenced from the same sample in a study of regulatory T cells in long-lasting Graves disease. Time point reported: newly diagnosed GD, antithyroid drugs for less than 3 months. From RNA extracted from PBMCs, the TCR library was made. Through Arm-PCR of CDR3 regions and iRepertoire HTBI primers, TCR beta libraries were built. TCRdb ran MiXCR on the multiplex PCR reads and lists one entry per CDR3 protein. The sample consists of roughly 500,000 distinct CDR3 sequences, approximately 15% of them appearing once. This sample was also put to use in a study of T cells in Graves' hyperthyroidism and ophthalmopathy.

Source: peripheral blood mononuclear cells (PBMCs), taken at new diagnosis, from a patient treated with antithyroid drugs. The origin of the receptors is a young man with Graves disease.

The rearrangement joins TRBV15 to TRBJ1-4; tentatively, D is TRBD1 (6 bases). CDR3 length equals 16 residues. V lost 0 bases and J lost 3, with 11 bases in between. Germline CDR1 is LNHNV and CDR2 is YYDKDF (reference sequence). CDR3 sequence: CATSREYEGANEKLFF. CDR3 sequence (DNA): TGTGCCACCAGCAGAGAATATGAGGGGGCTAATGAAAAACTGTTTTTT.

This clonotype was picked up a small number of times. The DNA for the CDR3 is TGTGCCGTCTTAGCCAAAAACATTCAGTACTTC. Its protein product is CAVLAKNIQYF. The chain uses TRBV7-9 and TRBJ2-4; no definite D call. Germline V gene data show CDR1 as SEHNR and CDR2 as FQNEAQ (reference sequence). Trimming shortened V by 11 bases and J by 0 bases, and 5 bases separated the two germline ends. The CDR3 contains 11 residues.

The chain is built from TRBV19 and TRBJ2-1; D is uncertain. The CDR3 extends over 15 amino acids. V lost 3 bases and J 2 bases, leaving 11 bases between the germline ends. Per the germline V gene, CDR1 is LNHDA and CDR2 is SQIVND (reference sequence). Written as DNA, the CDR3 is TGTGCCAGTAGTATCTTGCGCGAGACCTACAATGAGCAGTTCTTC. It yields the protein CASSILRETYNEQFF.

In DNA, the CDR3 is TGTGCCAGCAGTGAGAGACTGGTTAATCAGCCCCAGCATTTT. Protein sequence: CASSERLVNQPQHF. The rearrangement joins TRBV6-1 to TRBJ1-5, with D hard to call. V was trimmed by 3 bases and J by 4 bases, leaving 10 bases between them. This CDR3 has 14 residues. Germline V lookup: CDR1 MNHNS, CDR2 SASEGT.

This clonotype was seen ten or more times. DNA for the CDR3: TGCAGTCCCAGGGGTGCTTCAGGGGAGCAAGAGACCCAGTACTTC. Its protein is CSPRGASGEQETQYF. The chain combines TRBV20-1 with TRBJ2-5; D perhaps matches TRBD1 (6 bases). Between the trimmed V and J ends, which lost 8 bases and 2 bases, there was a span of 21 bases. In germline, CDR1 is DFQATT, CDR2 SNEGSKA (reference sequence). This CDR3 is built from 15 residues.

This clonotype was picked up a small number of times. This chain joins TRBV12-5 and TRBJ2-2; D unclear. V lost 2 bases and J 7 bases, leaving 8 bases between the germline ends. Germline lookup yields CDR1 LGHNT and CDR2 FRNRAP. CDR3 size: 13 residues. CDR3 DNA sequence: TGTGCTAGTGGTTTGCAGGCGTTCGGGGAGCTGTTTTTT. It yields the protein CASGLQAFGELFF.

The chain joins TRBV20-1 to TRBJ1-2; possible D gene TRBD1, 5 bases. Trimming took 1 base from V and 6 from J, leaving 18 bases between them. Germline CDR1 and CDR2: DFQATT and SNEGSKA (reference sequence). The CDR3 runs 15 residues. CDR3 loop: CSARGLTATRDGYTF. The DNA for the CDR3 is TGCAGTGCTAGAGGGTTGACAGCCACACGGGATGGCTACACCTTC.

The J gene is TRBJ1-2, the V gene TRBV7-3; weak D call: TRBD1 (6 bases). This CDR3 is built from 13 residues. Germline V gene sequence: CDR1 SGHTA, CDR2 FQGTGA. The germline V and J ends were trimmed by 3 bases and 8 bases, with 13 bases remaining between them. CDR3 amino acids: CASSFQGMEGYTF. The CDR3 DNA sequence: TGTGCCAGCAGCTTCCAGGGGATGGAGGGCTACACCTTC.

The DNA of the CDR3 is TGCAGTGCCCTAGCGGGAAGGACCTACAATGAGCAGTTCTTC. This encodes CSALAGRTYNEQFF. V usage is TRBV20-1 and J usage is TRBJ2-1; TRBD2 agrees at 9 bases. Germline V lookup: CDR1 DFQATT, CDR2 SNEGSKA (reference sequence). The CDR3 is 14 residues long. J lost 2 bases, V lost 6 bases, and 5 bases had no gene match.

Worth noting for this clonotype: A much larger clone differs from this one at a single base, so this may be a read error. J is TRBJ1-2 and V is TRBV20-1; D remains ambiguous. Germline lookup yields CDR1 DFQATT and CDR2 SNEGSKA (reference sequence). This CDR3 contains 11 residues. The CDR3 sequence: CQTDGDGGYTF. The CDR3 bases are TGCCAAACAGACGGGGATGGTGGCTACACCTTC.

This clonotype was detected ten times or more. The J gene is TRBJ2-7, the V gene TRBV18; 7 bases fit TRBD1. Trimming cost V 3 bases and J 4 bases; bases outside gene matches: 3. This CDR3 region has 13 residues. The germline gives CDR1 KGHSH, CDR2 LQKENI. The CDR3 reads CASSPSRGYEQYF. The CDR3, as DNA: TGTGCCAGCTCACCGAGCAGGGGGTACGAGCAGTACTTC. The variable domain in full, with the rest retrieved from reference TRBV18 and TRBJ2-7, is NAGVMQNPRHLVRRRGQEARLRCSPMKGHSHVYWYRQLPEEGLKFMVYLQKENIIDESGMPKERFSAEFPKEGPSILRIQQVVRGDSAAYFCASSPSRGYEQYFGPGTRLTVT.

This clonotype was seen a handful of times. V and J are TRBV3-1 and TRBJ2-3; D gene ambiguous. There are 12 residues in the CDR3. V shed 5 bases and J shed 5 bases, with 8 bases lying between them. The germline CDR1 and CDR2 sequences are LGHDT and YNNKEL (reference sequence). CDR3 protein: CASSTTQDTQYF. CDR3 DNA: TGTGCCAGCAGCACGACTCAAGATACGCAGTATTTT.

This clonotype was detected many times. The genes are TRBV12-3 or TRBV12-4 and TRBJ1-2, with D maybe TRBD1 (5 bases). The CDR3 is 13 residues long. V lost 6 bases to trimming and J lost 8 bases, with 16 bases between them. For the CDR3, the DNA is TGTGCCAGCAGCTTGGTAGGGGTAGGCGGCTACACCTTC. It codes for CASSLVGVGGYTF.

This clonotype was picked up many times. This chain links TRBV5-1 with TRBJ2-2; D not resolved. The V end lost 4 bases, the J end lost 3 bases, and 16 bases lay between the germline ends. The CDR3 sequence is 16 residues long. Germline V gives CDR1 SGHRS, CDR2 YFSETQ. CDR3 DNA sequence: TGCGCCAGCAGCCCCCGTGGTAGTCCTGACACCGGGGAGCTGTTTTTT. Encoded protein: CASSPRGSPDTGELFF.

This clonotype was counted many times. This sequence joins TRBV6-1 and TRBJ1-5, with D maybe TRBD1 (5 bases). Germline V CDR1 and CDR2: MNHNS, SASEGT. The CDR3 is 12 residues long. Deletions cut 2 bases from V and 10 bases from J, with 9 bases between. The CDR3 reads CASSEMGGPQHF. CDR3 bases: TGTGCCAGCAGTGAAATGGGGGGTCCCCAGCATTTT.

This clonotype has at least ten counts. This chain links TRBV20-1 with TRBJ2-7; TRBD2 is a possible D gene (6 bases). CDR1 is DFQATT, CDR2 SNEGSKA, per germline (reference sequence). This CDR3 region has 13 residues. V gave up 6 bases and J gave up 2 bases, with 14 bases separating them. The DNA for the CDR3 is TGCAGTGCCGCGACTAGGCAAACCTACGAGCAGTACTTC. Translating it yields CSAATRQTYEQYF.

Ten or more counts support this clonotype. The chain has TRBV30 and TRBJ1-5, with a possible D match to TRBD1 (5 bases). The germline V and J ends were trimmed by 0 bases and 10 bases, with 10 bases remaining between them. Germline CDR1 GTSNPN, CDR2 SVGIG (reference sequence). The CDR3 runs to 12 residues. For the CDR3, the DNA is TGTGCCTGGAGTGTAGGGGCGGGCCCCCAGCATTTT. Amino acid sequence: CAWSVGAGPQHF. Full variable domain (rest looked up from reference TRBV30 and TRBJ1-5): SQTIHQWPATLVQPVGSPLSLECTVEGTSNPNLYWYRQAAGRGLQLLFYSVGIGQISSEVPQNLSASRPQDRQFILSSKKLLLSDSGFYLCAWSVGAGPQHFGDGTRLSIL.

The sample holds many counts of this clonotype. CDR3 nucleotide sequence: TGTGCCAGCAGCCCTCTCAGGGGGAAGGGCACAGATACGCAGTATTTT. It specifies CASSPLRGKGTDTQYF. This rearrangement joins TRBV28 to TRBJ2-3, with 7 positions matching TRBD1. CDR1 is MDHEN and CDR2 is SYDVKM in the germline V gene. The CDR3 consists of 16 residues. J gave up 1 base and V 6 bases, and 10 bases lay outside the gene matches.

This clonotype turned up a few times. The chain carries TRBV11-3 and TRBJ2-3, with 7 bases matching TRBD1. From germline, CDR1 is SGHNT and CDR2 YENEEA. This CDR3 is built from 15 residues. Losses at the gene ends were 5 bases for V and 0 bases for J; bases not matched to a gene: 5. The CDR3 spells CASSPWDSSTDTQYF. CDR3 in DNA: TGTGCCAGCAGCCCTTGGGACAGTAGCACAGATACGCAGTATTTT.

Many counts were recorded for this clonotype. The chain links TRBV7-2 to TRBJ2-2; 10 bases align to TRBD1. The V segment lost 2 bases and the J segment 4 bases; nucleotides outside the gene matches: 4. CDR1 is SGHTA, CDR2 FQGNSA, per germline. The CDR3 runs 16 residues. CDR3 bases: TGTGCCAGCAGCTTACGGGGACAGGGGCCCACCGGGGAGCTGTTTTTT. This translates into CASSLRGQGPTGELFF.

The chain is built from TRBV4-2 and TRBJ1-3; no definite D call. The CDR3 has 15 residues. V was cut by 4 bases and J by 0 bases, with 10 bases left in between. Germline loops: CDR1 LGHNA, CDR2 YNFKEQ. The CDR3 protein is CASSPPKSSGNTIYF. In DNA form, the CDR3 reads TGTGCCAGCAGCCCCCCTAAGAGCTCTGGAAACACCATATATTTT.

This clonotype was seen ten or more times. The chain combines TRBV7-2 with TRBJ1-2; weak D call: TRBD1 (5 bases). The V end lost 1 base, the J end lost 4 bases, and 10 bases lay between the germline ends. Germline V lookup: CDR1 SGHTA, CDR2 FQGNSA. The CDR3 extends over 14 amino acids. The CDR3 sequence is CASSLVGGSYGYTF. DNA of the CDR3: TGTGCCAGCAGCTTAGTTGGGGGAAGCTATGGCTACACCTTC.

This clonotype showed up just a few times. This CDR3 reads CASSSPGLYSYEQYF. Written as DNA, the CDR3 is TGTGCCAGCAGCAGTCCGGGACTCTATTCATACGAGCAGTACTTC. The chain uses TRBV2 and TRBJ2-7, with D possibly TRBD2 on 6 matching bases. Germline-derived CDR1 and CDR2 are SNHLY and FYNNEI. V was pared by 6 bases and J by 4 bases, with 19 bases between. This CDR3 is built from 15 residues. Full variable domain (outside the CDR3, taken from reference TRBV2 and TRBJ2-7): EPEVTQTPSHQVTQMGQEVILRCVPISNHLYFYWYRQILGQKVEFLVSFYNNEISEKSEIFDDQFSVERPDGSNFTLKIRSTKLEDSAMYFCASSSPGLYSYEQYFGPGTRLTVT.

The chain links TRBV20-1 to TRBJ2-5; D is possibly TRBD2 (5 bases). The germline CDR1 and CDR2 sequences are DFQATT and SNEGSKA (reference sequence). This CDR3 region has 16 residues. Between the trimmed V and J ends, which lost 2 bases and 0 bases, there was a span of 16 bases. The CDR3 is CSARQPRGADQETQYF. In nucleotides, the CDR3 is TGCAGTGCTAGACAACCTCGAGGAGCGGACCAAGAGACCCAGTACTTC.

This chain joins TRBV12-3 or TRBV12-4 and TRBJ2-7; 11 nucleotides line up with TRBD2. J gave up 4 bases and V 6 bases, and 5 bases lay outside the gene matches. This CDR3 comprises 14 residues. CDR3 coding DNA: TGTGCCAGCAGGCTGGGACTAGCGGAGTACGAGCAGTACTTC. Amino acid sequence: CASRLGLAEYEQYF.

The chain combines TRBV29-1 with TRBJ2-5; 9 bases are a match to TRBD1. Germline V lookup: CDR1 SQVTM, CDR2 ANQGSEA. The CDR3 length is 14 residues. The V gene end was trimmed by 7 bases and the J gene end by 5 bases; junction bases not matched to a gene: 11. Here the CDR3 DNA reads TGCAGCGCTCTAAAGAACAGGGGGCAGGAGACCCAGTACTTC. Its translation is CSALKNRGQETQYF.